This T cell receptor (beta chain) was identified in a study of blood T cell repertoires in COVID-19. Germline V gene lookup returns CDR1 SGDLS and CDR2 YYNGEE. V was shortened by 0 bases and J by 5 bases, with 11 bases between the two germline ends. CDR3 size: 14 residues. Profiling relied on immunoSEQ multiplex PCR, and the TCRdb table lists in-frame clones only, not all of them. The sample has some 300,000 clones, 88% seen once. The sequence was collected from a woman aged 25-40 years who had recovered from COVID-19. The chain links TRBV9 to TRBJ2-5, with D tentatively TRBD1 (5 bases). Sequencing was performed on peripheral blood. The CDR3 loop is CASSVGFRAETQYF. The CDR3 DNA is TGTGCCAGCAGCGTAGGTTTCAGGGCCGAGACCCAGTACTTC.